This TCR beta chain stems from a study of shared clonotypes between healthy human individuals. This table comes from immunoSEQ multiplex PCR, and its TCRdb copy is limited to in-frame clones, with some not included. Of hundreds of thousands of clones listed, about 96% are singletons. As defined, naive CD8 cells were CD45RO-negative and positively selected for CCR7, with terminally differentiated effector memory CD45RA+ cells excluded. The CDR3 is 12 amino acids. CDR1 and CDR2 from the germline V gene are SQVTM and ANQGSEA. V gave up 4 bases and J gave up 7 bases, with 10 bases separating them. The source material was naive CD8+ T cells sorted from blood. J is TRBJ2-2 and V is TRBV29-1, with D possibly TRBD1 on 5 matching bases. This TCR was sampled from a man aged 25 to 45 in good health. The CDR3 DNA reads TGCAGCGTTGTTTGGGGCAACGGGGAGCTGTTTTTT. As protein: CSVVWGNGELFF.